This is a list of T cell receptor beta chains from one sample in a study of cytomegalovirus exposure and HLA in healthy donors. Clones were read by immunoSEQ multiplex PCR, and TCRdb kept only the in-frame ones, dropping some. Found here are 100,000 to 150,000 clones, around 80% of them singletons; the top ten hold around 3%. Sample: PBMCs. The receptor set was obtained from a woman aged 18-29 years in good health and CMV-seropositive. The CDR3 runs from the conserved cysteine through the conserved F or W. Each record gives: D gene, CDR3 length, clone size, V gene, J gene, CDR3 DNA, CDR3 protein. The D gene is left open where the match is weak. Clone sizes are given selectively: once, few, many, or a class where the clone is expanded.

TRBD1	16	.	TRBV11-2	TRBJ2-2	TGTGCCAGCAGCCAGACCGGGACAGGGCCCACCGGGGAGCTGTTTTTT	CASSQTGTGPTGELFF
.	14	.	TRBV7-3	TRBJ2-1	TGTGCCAGCAGCCCGAGAGGGGGGGCCTATGAGCAGTTCTTC	CASSPRGGAYEQFF
TRBD1	14	.	TRBV2	TRBJ2-7	TGTGCCAGCAGTGCCCAGGGGGATAGCTACGAGCAGTACTTC	CASSAQGDSYEQYF
TRBD1	14	few	TRBV7-2	TRBJ1-2	TGTGCCAGCAGCTGGGATGCAGGGGGCCTTGGCTACACCTTC	CASSWDAGGLGYTF
TRBD1	15	.	TRBV5-1	TRBJ2-1	TGCGCCAGCAGCTTGGGACAGGGATCTTCGCCCGAGCAGTTCTTC	CASSLGQGSSPEQFF
.	15	.	TRBV6-5	TRBJ2-7	TGTGCCAGCAAGATAGGACAGGGAGGGTCCTACGAGCAGTACTTC	CASKIGQGGSYEQYF
.	15	.	TRBV27	TRBJ1-5	TGTGCCAGCAGTATCACAGGGATCAGCAATCAGCCCCAGCATTTT	CASSITGISNQPQHF
.	15	.	TRBV9	TRBJ2-1	TGTGCCAGCAGCCAGACTAGTGTATCCTACAATGAGCAGTTCTTC	CASSQTSVSYNEQFF
.	14	.	TRBV7-8	TRBJ1-2	TGTGCCAGCAGCTTAGAAGCAGGGGCAAGTGGCTACACCTTC	CASSLEAGASGYTF
TRBD1	17	few	TRBV5-4	TRBJ2-2	TGTGCCAGCAGCTTTAAATACACTGGACAGGGAACCGGGGAGCTGTTTTTT	CASSFKYTGQGTGELFF
TRBD1	15	.	TRBV4-1	TRBJ1-1	TGCGCCAGCAGGATTACAGGGGTAACGGGCACTGAAGCTTTCTTT	CASRITGVTGTEAFF
.	16	.	TRBV4-1	TRBJ1-2	TGCGCCAGCAGCCAAGTGGGGCGGGGGCGTAACTATGGCTACACCTTC	CASSQVGRGRNYGYTF
.	12	.	TRBV10-3	TRBJ2-7	TGTGCCATCAGTAAGGACAGCTACGAGCAGTACTTC	CAISKDSYEQYF
.	14	.	TRBV7-9	TRBJ2-7	TGTGCCAGCAGCGCCGAGGGACAAACGGGGGAGCAGTACTTC	CASSAEGQTGEQYF
.	13	.	TRBV5-4	TRBJ2-7	TGTGCCAGCAGCGAGGACCCCGGGGGCGAGCAGTACTTC	CASSEDPGGEQYF
.	13	.	TRBV9	TRBJ2-6	TGTGCCAGCACTTTCGCTGGGGCCAACGTCCTGACTTTC	CASTFAGANVLTF
TRBD1	13	.	TRBV29-1	TRBJ2-4	TGCAGCGTTGAGGACAGGGATGAAAACATTCAGTACTTC	CSVEDRDENIQYF
TRBD2	17	.	TRBV4-2	TRBJ2-1	TGTGCCAGCAGCCCATCACTCGGGCTAGCGGGGGGCGTTGAGCAGTTCTTC	CASSPSLGLAGGVEQFF
.	16	.	TRBV4-1	TRBJ2-2	TGCGCCAGCAGCCAGAGGAGAAACGCGAACACCGGGGAGCTGTTTTTT	CASSQRRNANTGELFF
TRBD1	14	.	TRBV2	TRBJ1-5	TGTGCCAGCAGAGGACAGGGGGCCAGTCAGCCCCAGCATTTT	CASRGQGASQPQHF
.	17	once	TRBV11-2	TRBJ2-5	TGTGCCAGCAGCTTAGATCGAGGCAGGGGCCCGGGAGAGACCCAGTACTTC	CASSLDRGRGPGETQYF
TRBD1	14	.	TRBV27	TRBJ2-7	TGTGCCAGCAGTTGGGACAGGGCCTCCTACGAGCAGTACTTC	CASSWDRASYEQYF
.	14	.	TRBV7-2	TRBJ2-7	TGTGCCAGCAGCTTAGTCGGGGGCTCCTACGAGCAGTACTTC	CASSLVGGSYEQYF
TRBD1	14	.	TRBV9	TRBJ2-7	TGTGCCAGCAGCGCCCTGGACAGGGGGATGGAGCAGTACTTC	CASSALDRGMEQYF
.	12	.	TRBV28	TRBJ1-6	TGTGCCAGCAGTTTTGGGAGTTCACCCCTCCACTTT	CASSFGSSPLHF
TRBD1	16	.	TRBV25-1	TRBJ2-2	TGTGCCAGCACTGACCCGCGACAGGGGCGCACCGGGGAGCTGTTTTTT	CASTDPRQGRTGELFF
.	15	.	TRBV29-1	TRBJ2-3	TGCAGCGTTCGAGGCTCCCCGGGGGGCACAGATACGCAGTATTTT	CSVRGSPGGTDTQYF
TRBD1	15	.	TRBV5-6	TRBJ2-7	TGTGCCAGCAGCCCCCGGGACAGGGGGTCCTACGAGCAGTACTTC	CASSPRDRGSYEQYF
TRBD1	16	.	TRBV4-1	TRBJ1-6	TGCGCCAGCAGCCGCACCGGGACAGGCCCTAATTCACCCCTCCACTTT	CASSRTGTGPNSPLHF
.	14	.	TRBV11-3	TRBJ1-1	TGTGCCAGCAGCCCATCAGGGAACCCCGCTGAAGCTTTCTTT	CASSPSGNPAEAFF
.	16	.	TRBV30	TRBJ2-6	TGTGCCTGGAGTACGGACTCGCTCTCTGGGGCCAACGTCCTGACTTTC	CAWSTDSLSGANVLTF
TRBD2	17	.	TRBV19	TRBJ2-5	TGTGCCAGTAGTCCGGGGACTAGCGGGGGGCACCAAGAGACCCAGTACTTC	CASSPGTSGGHQETQYF
TRBD2	16	.	TRBV4-1	TRBJ2-1	TGCGCCAGCAGCGGGGGCGGGGGGGCAGAATACAATGAGCAGTTCTTC	CASSGGGGAEYNEQFF
.	13	.	TRBV19	TRBJ2-7	TGTGCCAGTAGTATACACAGGGTCGGCGAGCAGTACTTC	CASSIHRVGEQYF
.	15	.	TRBV5-1	TRBJ2-7	TGCGCCAGCAGCTTAACCTTTGATGCGACCTACGAGCAGTACTTC	CASSLTFDATYEQYF
.	16	.	TRBV19	TRBJ1-4	TGTGCCAGTAGTATGGCAGGGGTCGCAACTAATGAAAAACTGTTTTTT	CASSMAGVATNEKLFF